The T cell receptor (beta chain) described here comes from a study of T-cell memory formation after mild COVID-19. From 5'RACE with constant-segment primers came TCR alpha and TCR beta cDNA libraries that carried sample barcodes and UMIs. Via MiXCR, TCRdb re-called the 5' RACE reads, giving one row per CDR3 protein. The repertoire holds around 390,000 distinct CDR3 sequences, with roughly 15% as singletons. This clonotype was counted a few times. The target antigen is unknown. The study's findings and limits: CD4+ clones that contracted lay mainly in CM and EM; CD8+ ones lay in EMRA. A second wave expanding day 15 to 37 was CD4+-biased; contracting clones were balanced.

The sample consisted of PBMCs or a T cell subset sorted from them (not recorded which). The clonotype comes from a man younger than 35 who had mild COVID-19 (a few samples of this study predate the infection). Cell type and time point are not known.

The CDR3 region is CASSPQQELTEAFF. CDR3 DNA: TGTGCCAGCTCACCACAACAGGAACTCACTGAAGCTTTCTTT. The chain links TRBV18 to TRBJ1-1, with a tentative D call TRBD1 (5 bases). This CDR3 has 14 residues. Looked up from germline, CDR1 is KGHSH and CDR2 is LQKENI. Trimming pared 1 base from V and 4 bases from J, leaving 10 bases between.